This TCR beta chain comes out of a study of T-cell reconstitution after alpha-beta-depleted transplantation in children. The sample holds one count of this clonotype. Antigen: not known. V lost 8 bases and J 3 bases, leaving 14 bases between the germline ends. CDR1 is SGHTA and CDR2 is FQGTGA in the germline V gene. This CDR3 has 13 amino acids. As it was prepared, the TCRbeta library received unique molecular identifiers. TCRdb passed the PCR reads through MiXCR, listing each CDR3 protein once. This sample has 450,000 to 550,000 distinct CDR3 sequences; about an eighth occur once, and the top ten carry 12% to 15%. General study results and limits: Several hundred expanded graft clones reportedly supplied alpha-beta T cells about two months after transplant. The high TCRbeta diversity at day 60 in some patients came from surviving recipient T cells and thymic progenitors.

The sequence derives from a female patient aged 2-9 years who had a stem cell transplant for aplastic anemia, so the T cells may come from the graft donor. The chain employs TRBV7-3 and TRBJ2-7; D tentatively reads TRBD1 or TRBD2 (5 bases each). This specimen was PBMCs, mostly from graft donor cells, taken 180 days after TCRalphabeta/CD19-depleted stem cell transplant. The CDR3 reads CASSRDPFYEQYF. DNA for the CDR3: TGTGCCAGCTCCCGGGACCCCTTCTACGAGCAGTACTTC.